A single sample gave rise to the 19 T cell receptor beta chains below, sequenced in a study of ipilimumab plus nivolumab after autologous stem cell transplantation. Measured with immunoSEQ multiplex PCR; TCRdb has only the in-frame clones, and not every one. The data hold over 80,000 clones, with nearly 85% observed a single time. The sequences come from PBMCs, collected in a trial of ipilimumab plus nivolumab as post-transplant consolidation. These receptors all stem from a male donor with diffuse large B-cell lymphoma.

The chain is built from TRBV2 and TRBJ2-2; weak D call: TRBD1 (6 bases). This CDR3 is 15 amino acids long. The V gene lost 7 bases and the J gene lost 0 bases, with 12 bases spanning the gap. Germline V gene sequence: CDR1 SNHLY, CDR2 FYNNEI. The CDR3: CASTRGPANTGELFF. The CDR3 DNA follows: TGTGCCAGCACCAGGGGACCCGCGAACACCGGGGAGCTGTTTTTT.

In its sample, this clone was seen a few times. CDR3 sequence (DNA): TGTGCCAGCAGCCGCGGACAGGGTAGCAATCAGCCCCAGCATTTT. This gives the protein CASSRGQGSNQPQHF. The genes are TRBV7-2 and TRBJ1-5; 8 bases fit TRBD1. Losses at the gene ends were 5 bases for V and 0 bases for J; bases not matched to a gene: 3. The CDR3 runs 15 residues. CDR1 is SGHTA, CDR2 FQGNSA, per germline.

This clone is a singleton in its sample. The chain employs TRBV4-1 and TRBJ2-7, with 12 bases aligning to TRBD1. The CDR3 spans 15 residues. J lost 6 bases, V lost 2 bases, and 5 bases had no gene match. CDR1 is MGHRA, CDR2 YSYEKL, per germline. CDR3 sequence (DNA): TGCGCCAGCAGCCAATCGGGACAGGGGGCAAGCGAGCAGTACTTC. Residues: CASSQSGQGASEQYF.

This chain connects TRBV4-1 to TRBJ1-1, with D unclear. The CDR3 runs 14 residues. Germline V gene sequence: CDR1 MGHRA, CDR2 YSYEKL. V was trimmed by 3 bases and J by 0 bases, leaving 8 bases between them. The CDR3 DNA reads TGCGCCAGCAGCCATGCGGGGTTGAACACTGAAGCTTTCTTT. As protein: CASSHAGLNTEAFF.

The chain combines TRBV7-2 with TRBJ1-2; weak D call: TRBD1 (5 bases). Per germline, CDR1 SGHTA and CDR2 FQGNSA. This CDR3 is built from 15 residues. V was pared by 2 bases and J by 4 bases, with 14 bases between. Written as DNA, the CDR3 is TGTGCCAGCAGCTTAAGTCAGGGAGTGGGCTATGGCTACACCTTC. Protein product: CASSLSQGVGYGYTF. Filled out from reference TRBV7-2 and TRBJ1-2, the complete variable domain reads GAGVSQSPSNKVTEKGKDVELRCDPISGHTALYWYRQSLGQGLEFLIYFQGNSAPDKSGLPSDRFSAERTGGSVSTLTIQRTQQEDSAVYLCASSLSQGVGYGYTFGSGTRLTVV.

This rearrangement joins TRBV5-1 to TRBJ1-1; D may be TRBD1 (5 bases). CDR1 is SGHRS, CDR2 YFSETQ, per germline. This CDR3 is 12 amino acids long. Between the trimmed V and J ends, which lost 5 bases and 14 bases, there was a span of 19 bases. The chain's CDR3 is CASSTGGDQGFF. CDR3 DNA: TGCGCCAGCAGTACCGGCGGCGACCAGGGCTTCTTT.

V gene TRBV6-6 combines with J gene TRBJ1-1; 7 positions agree with TRBD1. The CDR3 length is 12 residues. V shed 8 bases and J 7 bases; nucleotides not matched to a gene: 7. The germline gives CDR1 MNHNY, CDR2 SVGAGI (reference sequence). Here the CDR3 reads CASGLRDSEAFF. The CDR3 DNA is TGTGCCAGCGGCCTCCGGGACAGTGAAGCTTTCTTT.

This clone was seen a single time. The V call is TRBV18, the J call TRBJ1-4, with D unresolved. This CDR3 has 14 amino acids. V gave up 8 bases and J gave up 7 bases, with 17 bases separating them. CDR1 is KGHSH and CDR2 is LQKENI in the germline V gene. The CDR3 DNA reads as TGTGCCAGCGCGACGGGCGGTCCGCCTGAAAAACTGTTTTTT. Protein: CASATGGPPEKLFF.

Notes on this clone: One junction end disagrees with the germline gene, perhaps due to a read error. The V gene is TRBV7-7, the J gene TRBJ2-1, with 7 bases that match TRBD1. The CDR3 consists of 15 residues. Germline-derived CDR1 and CDR2 are SSHAT and FNYEAQ (reference sequence). The CDR3 coding sequence is TGTGCTAGCAGCTCCCAACCGTCAGGGGGAGATGAGCAGTTCTTC. Protein product: CASSSQPSGGDEQFF. The whole variable domain, remainder taken from reference TRBV7-7 and TRBJ2-1, is GAGVSQSPRYKVTKRGQDVTLRCDPISSHATLYWYQQALGQGPEFLTYFNYEAQPDKSGLPSDRFSAERPEGSISTLTIQRTEQRDSAMYRCASSSQPSGGDEQFFGPGTRLTVL.

The chain is built from TRBV27 and TRBJ1-1; TRBD1 is a possible D gene (6 bases). Germline lookup yields CDR1 MNHEY and CDR2 SMNVEV (reference sequence). V lost 4 bases to trimming and J lost 7 bases, with 16 bases between them. CDR3 length: 14 residues. The CDR3 DNA follows: TGTGCCAGCAGTTCCGTACAGGGCCGGTTTGAAGCTTTCTTT. Translated, it gives CASSSVQGRFEAFF.

V is TRBV6-4 and J is TRBJ2-7, with D unresolved. The CDR3 is 9 residues long. The V gene's germline CDR1 is MRHNA and CDR2 SNTAGT. V lost 3 bases and J 10 bases, leaving 4 bases between the germline ends. The CDR3 sequence: CASSEDQYF. CDR3 coding DNA: TGTGCCAGCAGTGAGGATCAGTACTTC.

The V call is TRBV11-2, the J call TRBJ2-7; the D gene is possibly TRBD1 (6 bases). Germline values: CDR1 SGHAT, CDR2 FQNNGV. The CDR3 spans 16 residues. Trimming shortened V by 0 bases and J by 0 bases, and 12 bases separated the two germline ends. In nucleotides, the CDR3 is TGTGCCAGCAGCTTAGATGGGGGCGCGAGCTCCTACGAGCAGTACTTC. Protein: CASSLDGGASSYEQYF.

The rearrangement joins TRBV27 to TRBJ2-1; D is ambiguous. The germline V gene encodes CDR1 MNHEY and CDR2 SMNVEV (reference sequence). The CDR3 totals 17 residues. The V and J ends lost 5 bases and 0 bases respectively, with 17 bases between them. CDR3 amino acids: CASSLESPPSSYNEQFF. CDR3 sequence (DNA): TGTGCCAGCAGTCTTGAATCCCCCCCCAGCTCCTACAATGAGCAGTTCTTC.

The rearrangement uses TRBV7-9 and TRBJ1-5; D not resolved. V was trimmed by 1 base and J by 5 bases, leaving 3 bases between them. This CDR3 is built from 12 residues. In germline, CDR1 is SEHNR, CDR2 FQNEAQ (reference sequence). The CDR3 loop reads CASSLDHQPQHF. The DNA for the CDR3 is TGTGCCAGCAGCTTAGATCATCAGCCCCAGCATTTT.

CDR3 coding DNA: TGTGCCAGCAGCTTAGCGGGGACCCGCCATGAAGCTTTCTTT. This encodes CASSLAGTRHEAFF. The V call is TRBV7-9, the J call TRBJ1-1; D perhaps matches TRBD1 (5 bases). CDR3 length: 14 amino acids. The germline V and J ends were trimmed by 0 bases and 7 bases, with 12 bases remaining between them. CDR1 is SEHNR and CDR2 is FQNEAQ in the germline V gene (reference sequence).

The chain carries TRBV4-3 and TRBJ1-2, with D possibly being TRBD1 (6 bases). The CDR3 has 15 amino acids. The germline CDR1 and CDR2 sequences are LGHNA and YSLEER. Trimming pared 3 bases from V and 2 bases from J, leaving 13 bases between. In DNA, the CDR3 is TGCGCCAGCAGCCAGGGGGCAGCAGAAAACTATGGCTACACCTTC. It translates to CASSQGAAENYGYTF.

This clone has only a few counts. The chain is built from TRBV4-3 and TRBJ1-1, with D possibly matching TRBD1 (6 bases). Trimming took off 4 bases at V and 1 base at J, with 13 bases between the two ends. This CDR3 is 15 amino acids long. Germline CDR1 LGHNA, CDR2 YSLEER. CDR3 region: CASSRMRTENTEAFF. CDR3 sequence (DNA): TGCGCCAGCAGCCGCATGAGGACAGAGAACACTGAAGCTTTCTTT.

As concerns this clone: The sample carries other DNA sequences with the same CDR3. V and J are TRBV6-5 and TRBJ1-2; 7 bases align to TRBD1. With V trimmed by 5 bases and J by 4 bases, 1 base remained unmatched. CDR1 is MNHEY and CDR2 is SVGAGI in the germline V gene. The CDR3 contains 12 residues. CDR3 region: CASSRQGYGYTF. The CDR3 bases are TGTGCCAGCAGTAGACAGGGCTATGGCTACACCTTC.

The rearrangement links TRBV11-2 to TRBJ1-2; D might be TRBD1 (6 bases). Germline assignment: CDR1 SGHAT and CDR2 FQNNGV. The CDR3 covers 14 residues. V gave up 1 base and J gave up 7 bases, with 13 bases separating them. CDR3 DNA: TGTGCCAGCAGCTTAGCCAACGCAGGGGCTGGCTACACCTTC. Protein: CASSLANAGAGYTF.